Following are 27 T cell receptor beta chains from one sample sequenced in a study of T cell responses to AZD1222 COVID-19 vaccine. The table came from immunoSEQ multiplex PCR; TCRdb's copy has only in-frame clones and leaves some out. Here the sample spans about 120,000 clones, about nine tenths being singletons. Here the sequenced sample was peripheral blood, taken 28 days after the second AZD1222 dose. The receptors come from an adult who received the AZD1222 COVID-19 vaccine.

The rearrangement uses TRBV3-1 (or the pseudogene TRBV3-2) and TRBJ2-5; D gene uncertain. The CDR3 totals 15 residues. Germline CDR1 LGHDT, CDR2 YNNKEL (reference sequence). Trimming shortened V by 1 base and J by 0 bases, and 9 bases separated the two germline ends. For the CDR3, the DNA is TGTGCCAGCAGCCAAGGCTCCGGGTACCAAGAGACCCAGTACTTC. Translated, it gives CASSQGSGYQETQYF.

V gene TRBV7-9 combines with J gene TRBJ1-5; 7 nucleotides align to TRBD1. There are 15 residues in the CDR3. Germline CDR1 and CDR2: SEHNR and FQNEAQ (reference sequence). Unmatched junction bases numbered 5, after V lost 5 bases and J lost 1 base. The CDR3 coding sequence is TGTGCCAGCAGCGCAGGGACAGTGAGCAATCAGCCCCAGCATTTT. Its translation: CASSAGTVSNQPQHF.

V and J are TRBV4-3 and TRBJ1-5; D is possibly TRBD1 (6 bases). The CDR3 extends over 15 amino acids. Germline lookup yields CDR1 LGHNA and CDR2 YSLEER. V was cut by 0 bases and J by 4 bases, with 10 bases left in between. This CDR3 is CASSQDWGPNQPQHF. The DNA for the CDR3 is TGCGCCAGCAGCCAAGATTGGGGGCCGAATCAGCCCCAGCATTTT.

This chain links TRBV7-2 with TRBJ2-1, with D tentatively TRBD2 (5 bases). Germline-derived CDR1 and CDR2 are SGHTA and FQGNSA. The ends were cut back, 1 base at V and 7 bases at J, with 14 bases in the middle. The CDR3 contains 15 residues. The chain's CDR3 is CASSLGPLLGNEQFF. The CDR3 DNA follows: TGTGCCAGCAGCTTAGGCCCGCTACTAGGGAATGAGCAGTTCTTC.

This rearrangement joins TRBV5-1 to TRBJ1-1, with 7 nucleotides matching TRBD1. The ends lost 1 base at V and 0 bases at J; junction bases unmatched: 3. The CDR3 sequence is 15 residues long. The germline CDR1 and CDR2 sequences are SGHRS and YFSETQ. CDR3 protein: CASSLMTGLNTEAFF. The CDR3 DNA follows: TGCGCCAGCAGCTTGATGACAGGGCTGAACACTGAAGCTTTCTTT.

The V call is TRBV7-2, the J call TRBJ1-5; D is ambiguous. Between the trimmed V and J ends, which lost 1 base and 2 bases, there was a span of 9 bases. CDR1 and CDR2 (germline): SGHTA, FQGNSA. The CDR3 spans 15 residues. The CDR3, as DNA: TGTGCCAGCAGCTTAGAAAGGGCGCGCAATCAGCCCCAGCATTTT. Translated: CASSLERARNQPQHF.

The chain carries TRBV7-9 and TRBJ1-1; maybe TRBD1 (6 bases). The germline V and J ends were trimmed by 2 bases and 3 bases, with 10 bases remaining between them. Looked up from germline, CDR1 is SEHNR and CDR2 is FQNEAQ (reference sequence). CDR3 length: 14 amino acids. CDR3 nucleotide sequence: TGTGCCAGCAGCTTACAGGGGTCTTACACTGAAGCTTTCTTT. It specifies CASSLQGSYTEAFF.

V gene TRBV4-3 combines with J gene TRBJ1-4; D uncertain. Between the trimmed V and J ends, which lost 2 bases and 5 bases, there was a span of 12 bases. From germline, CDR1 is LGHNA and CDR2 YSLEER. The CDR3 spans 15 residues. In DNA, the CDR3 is TGCGCCAGCAGCCAAATAGGGAGCGGGAATGAAAAACTGTTTTTT. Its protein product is CASSQIGSGNEKLFF.

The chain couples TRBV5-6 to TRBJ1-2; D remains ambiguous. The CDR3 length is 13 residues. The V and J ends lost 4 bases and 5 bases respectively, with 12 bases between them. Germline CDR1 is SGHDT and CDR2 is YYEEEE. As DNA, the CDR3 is TGTGCCAGCAGCCCCCTGGATCGTTATGGCTACACCTTC. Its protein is CASSPLDRYGYTF.

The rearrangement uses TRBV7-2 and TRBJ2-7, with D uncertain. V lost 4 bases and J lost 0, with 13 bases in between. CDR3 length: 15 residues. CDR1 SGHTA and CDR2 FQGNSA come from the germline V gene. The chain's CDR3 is CASSYRVMASYEQYF. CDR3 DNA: TGTGCCAGCAGCTATCGAGTAATGGCCTCCTACGAGCAGTACTTC.

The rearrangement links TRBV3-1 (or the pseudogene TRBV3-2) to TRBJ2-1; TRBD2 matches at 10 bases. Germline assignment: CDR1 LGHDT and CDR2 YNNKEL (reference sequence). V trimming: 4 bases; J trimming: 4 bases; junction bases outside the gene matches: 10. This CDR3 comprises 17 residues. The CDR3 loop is CASSLGKRGGGYNEQFF. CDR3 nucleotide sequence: TGTGCCAGCAGCCTGGGGAAGCGGGGGGGCGGTTACAATGAGCAGTTCTTC.

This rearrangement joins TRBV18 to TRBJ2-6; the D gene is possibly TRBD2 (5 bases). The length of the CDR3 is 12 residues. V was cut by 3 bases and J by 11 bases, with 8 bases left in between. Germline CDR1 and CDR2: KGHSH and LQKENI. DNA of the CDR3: TGTGCCAGCTCACCTTCGAGGGACGTCCTGACTTTC. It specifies CASSPSRDVLTF.

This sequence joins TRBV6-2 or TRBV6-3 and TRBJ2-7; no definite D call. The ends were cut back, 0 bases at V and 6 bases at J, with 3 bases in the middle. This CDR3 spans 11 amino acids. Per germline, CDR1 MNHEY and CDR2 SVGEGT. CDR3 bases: TGTGCCAGCAGTTACTCGGGCGAGCAGTACTTC. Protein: CASSYSGEQYF.

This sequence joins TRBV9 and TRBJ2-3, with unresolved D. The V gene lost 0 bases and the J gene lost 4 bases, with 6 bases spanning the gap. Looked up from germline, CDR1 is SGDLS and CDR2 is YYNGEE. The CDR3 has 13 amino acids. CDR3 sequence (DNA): TGTGCCAGCAGCGTAGGCCCCTCAGATACGCAGTATTTT. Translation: CASSVGPSDTQYF. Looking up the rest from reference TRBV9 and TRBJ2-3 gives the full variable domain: DSGVTQTPKHLITATGQRVTLRCSPRSGDLSVYWYQQSLDQGLQFLIQYYNGEERAKGNILERFSAQQFPDLHSELNLSSLELGDSALYFCASSVGPSDTQYFGPGTRLTVL.

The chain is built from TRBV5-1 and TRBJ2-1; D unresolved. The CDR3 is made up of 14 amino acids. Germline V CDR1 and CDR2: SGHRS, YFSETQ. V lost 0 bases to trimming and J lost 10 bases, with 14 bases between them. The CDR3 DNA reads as TGCGCCAGCAGCTTGGAATCCTCCCTCCGGGAGCAGTTCTTC. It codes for CASSLESSLREQFF.

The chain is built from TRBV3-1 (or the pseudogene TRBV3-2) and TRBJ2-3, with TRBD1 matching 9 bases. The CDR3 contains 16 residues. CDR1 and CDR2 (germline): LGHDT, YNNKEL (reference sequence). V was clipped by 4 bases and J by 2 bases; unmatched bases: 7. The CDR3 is CASSPTGTGPTDTQYF. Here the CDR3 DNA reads TGTGCCAGCAGCCCGACCGGGACAGGGCCCACAGATACGCAGTATTTT.

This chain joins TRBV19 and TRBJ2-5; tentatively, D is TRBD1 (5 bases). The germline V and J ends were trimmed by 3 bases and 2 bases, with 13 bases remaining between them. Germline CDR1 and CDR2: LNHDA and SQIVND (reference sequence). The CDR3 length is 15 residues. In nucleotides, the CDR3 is TGTGCCAGTAGTATCTTGGACGGACAACAAGAGACCCAGTACTTC. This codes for CASSILDGQQETQYF.

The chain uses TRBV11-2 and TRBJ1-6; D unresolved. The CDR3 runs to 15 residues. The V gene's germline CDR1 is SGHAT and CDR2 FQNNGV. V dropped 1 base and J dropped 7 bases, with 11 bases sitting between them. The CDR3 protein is CASSLGSTTNSPLHF. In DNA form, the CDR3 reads TGTGCCAGCAGCTTAGGAAGTACCACAAATTCACCCCTCCACTTT.

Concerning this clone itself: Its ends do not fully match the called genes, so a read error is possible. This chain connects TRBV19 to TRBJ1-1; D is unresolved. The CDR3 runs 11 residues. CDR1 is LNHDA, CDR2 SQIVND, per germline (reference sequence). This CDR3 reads CASSIPPNYDF. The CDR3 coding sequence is TGTGCCAGTAGTATCCCTCCGAATTACGACTTT.

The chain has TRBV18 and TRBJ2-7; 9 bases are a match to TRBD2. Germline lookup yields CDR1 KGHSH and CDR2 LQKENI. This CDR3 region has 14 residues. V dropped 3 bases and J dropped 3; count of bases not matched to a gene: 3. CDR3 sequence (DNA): TGTGCCAGCTCACCGGGACTAGCAGGCTACGAGCAGTACTTC. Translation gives CASSPGLAGYEQYF.

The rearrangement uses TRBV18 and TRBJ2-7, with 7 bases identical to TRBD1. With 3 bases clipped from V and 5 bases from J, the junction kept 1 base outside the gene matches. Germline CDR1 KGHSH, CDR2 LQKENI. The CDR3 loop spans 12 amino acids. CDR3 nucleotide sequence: TGTGCCAGCTCACCCCAGGGGGACGAGCAGTACTTC. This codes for CASSPQGDEQYF.

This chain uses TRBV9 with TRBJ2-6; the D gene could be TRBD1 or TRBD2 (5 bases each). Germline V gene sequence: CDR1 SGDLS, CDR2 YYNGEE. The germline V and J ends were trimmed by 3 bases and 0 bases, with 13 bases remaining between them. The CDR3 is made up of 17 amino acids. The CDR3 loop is CASSARGAYSGANVLTF. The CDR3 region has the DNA TGTGCCAGCAGCGCAAGGGGAGCCTACTCTGGGGCCAACGTCCTGACTTTC.

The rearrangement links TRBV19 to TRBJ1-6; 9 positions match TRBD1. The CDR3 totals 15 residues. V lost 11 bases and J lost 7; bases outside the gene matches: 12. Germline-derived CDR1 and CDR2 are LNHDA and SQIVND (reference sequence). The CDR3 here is CASQRAGQGNSPLHF. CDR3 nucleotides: TGTGCCTCCCAGCGGGCAGGACAGGGGAATTCACCCCTCCACTTT.

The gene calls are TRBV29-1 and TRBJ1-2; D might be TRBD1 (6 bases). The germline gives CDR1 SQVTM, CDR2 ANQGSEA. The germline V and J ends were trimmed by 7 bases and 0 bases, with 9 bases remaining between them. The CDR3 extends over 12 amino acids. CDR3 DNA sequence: TGCAGCGCCTGGACAGCTAACTATGGCTACACCTTC. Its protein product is CSAWTANYGYTF. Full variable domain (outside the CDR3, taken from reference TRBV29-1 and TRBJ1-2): SAVISQKPSRDICQRGTSLTIQCQVDSQVTMMFWYRQQPGQSLTLIATANQGSEATYESGFVIDKFPISRPNLTFSTLTVSNMSPEDSSIYLCSAWTANYGYTFGSGTRLTVV.

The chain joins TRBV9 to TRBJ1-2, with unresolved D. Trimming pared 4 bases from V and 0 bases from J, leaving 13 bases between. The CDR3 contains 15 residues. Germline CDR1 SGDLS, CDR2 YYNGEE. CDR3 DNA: TGTGCCAGCAGCCCAAGCGTAGGGACTAACTATGGCTACACCTTC. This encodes CASSPSVGTNYGYTF. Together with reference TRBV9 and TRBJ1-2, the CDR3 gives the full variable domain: DSGVTQTPKHLITATGQRVTLRCSPRSGDLSVYWYQQSLDQGLQFLIQYYNGEERAKGNILERFSAQQFPDLHSELNLSSLELGDSALYFCASSPSVGTNYGYTFGSGTRLTVV.

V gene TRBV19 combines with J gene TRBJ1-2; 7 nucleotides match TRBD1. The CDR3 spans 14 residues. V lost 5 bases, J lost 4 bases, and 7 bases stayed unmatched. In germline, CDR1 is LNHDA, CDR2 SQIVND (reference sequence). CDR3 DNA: TGTGCCAGTAGTGGCAGACAGGGCGTCTATGGCTACACCTTC. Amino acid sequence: CASSGRQGVYGYTF.

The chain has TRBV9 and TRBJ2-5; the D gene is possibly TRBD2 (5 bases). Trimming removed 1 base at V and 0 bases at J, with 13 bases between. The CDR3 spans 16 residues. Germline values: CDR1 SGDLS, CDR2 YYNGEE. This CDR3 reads CASSVSPLGDQETQYF. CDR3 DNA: TGTGCCAGCAGCGTATCCCCACTAGGCGACCAAGAGACCCAGTACTTC. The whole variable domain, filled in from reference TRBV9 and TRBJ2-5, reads DSGVTQTPKHLITATGQRVTLRCSPRSGDLSVYWYQQSLDQGLQFLIQYYNGEERAKGNILERFSAQQFPDLHSELNLSSLELGDSALYFCASSVSPLGDQETQYFGPGTRLLVL.